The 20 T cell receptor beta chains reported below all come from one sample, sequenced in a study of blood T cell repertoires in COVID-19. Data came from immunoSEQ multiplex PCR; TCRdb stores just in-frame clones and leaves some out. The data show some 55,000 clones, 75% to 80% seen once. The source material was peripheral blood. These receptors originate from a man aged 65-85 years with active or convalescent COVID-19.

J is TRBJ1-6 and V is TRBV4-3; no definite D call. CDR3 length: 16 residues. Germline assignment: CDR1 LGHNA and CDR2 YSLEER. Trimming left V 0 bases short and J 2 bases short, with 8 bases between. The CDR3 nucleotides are TGCGCCAGCAGCCAAGAGCAGGTTGCCTATAATTCACCCCTCCACTTT. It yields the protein CASSQEQVAYNSPLHF.

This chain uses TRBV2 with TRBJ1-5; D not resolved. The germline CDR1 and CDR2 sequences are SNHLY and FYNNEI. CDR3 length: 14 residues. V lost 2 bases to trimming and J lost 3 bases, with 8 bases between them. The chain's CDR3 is CASSERGHNQPQHF. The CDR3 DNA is TGTGCCAGCAGTGAAAGAGGCCACAATCAGCCCCAGCATTTT.

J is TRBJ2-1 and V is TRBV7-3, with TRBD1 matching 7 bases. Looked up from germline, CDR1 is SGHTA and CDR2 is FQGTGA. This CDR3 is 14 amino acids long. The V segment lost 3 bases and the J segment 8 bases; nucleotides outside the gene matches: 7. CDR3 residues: CASSFGQGVDEQFF. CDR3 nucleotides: TGTGCCAGCAGCTTCGGGCAGGGGGTGGATGAGCAGTTCTTC.

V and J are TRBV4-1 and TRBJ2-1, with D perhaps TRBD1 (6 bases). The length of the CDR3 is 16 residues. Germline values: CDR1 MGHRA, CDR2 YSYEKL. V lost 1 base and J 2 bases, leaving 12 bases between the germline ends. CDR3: CASSQVTGFPYNEQFF. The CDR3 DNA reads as TGCGCCAGCAGCCAAGTCACAGGGTTCCCCTACAATGAGCAGTTCTTC.

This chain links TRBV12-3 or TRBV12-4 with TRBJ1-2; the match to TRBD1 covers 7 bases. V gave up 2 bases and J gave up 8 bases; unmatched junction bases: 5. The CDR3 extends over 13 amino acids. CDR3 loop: CASSLLTGKGYTF. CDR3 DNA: TGTGCCAGCAGTTTATTGACAGGGAAGGGCTACACCTTC.

In DNA form, the CDR3 reads TGTGCCAGCAGTTACTCGAAATTTCTAGCGGGGCCCTACGAGCAGTACTTC. Its protein product is CASSYSKFLAGPYEQYF. This chain connects TRBV6-2 or TRBV6-3 to TRBJ2-7, with 9 bases fitting TRBD2. The CDR3 length is 17 residues. Losses at the gene ends were 0 bases for V and 2 bases for J; bases not matched to a gene: 8. The germline V gene encodes CDR1 MNHEY and CDR2 SVGEGT.

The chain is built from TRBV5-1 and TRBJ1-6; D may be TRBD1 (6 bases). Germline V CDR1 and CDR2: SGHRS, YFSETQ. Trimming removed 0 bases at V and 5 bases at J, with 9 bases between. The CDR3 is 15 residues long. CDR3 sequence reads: CASSLVAGDNSPLHF. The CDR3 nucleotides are TGCGCCAGCAGCTTGGTGGCAGGGGATAATTCACCCCTCCACTTT.

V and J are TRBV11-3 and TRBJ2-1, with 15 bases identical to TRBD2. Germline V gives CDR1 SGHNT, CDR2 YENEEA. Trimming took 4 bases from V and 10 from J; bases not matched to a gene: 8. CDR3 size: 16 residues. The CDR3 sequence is CASSSGLAGGPREQFF. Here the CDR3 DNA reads TGTGCCAGCAGCTCCGGACTAGCGGGAGGGCCGAGGGAGCAGTTCTTC. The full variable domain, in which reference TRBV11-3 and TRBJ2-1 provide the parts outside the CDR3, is EAGVVQSPRYKIIEKKQPVAFWCNPISGHNTLYWYLQNLGQGPELLIRYENEEAVDDSQLPKDRFSAERLKGVDSTLKIQPAELGDSAVYLCASSSGLAGGPREQFFGPGTRLTVL.

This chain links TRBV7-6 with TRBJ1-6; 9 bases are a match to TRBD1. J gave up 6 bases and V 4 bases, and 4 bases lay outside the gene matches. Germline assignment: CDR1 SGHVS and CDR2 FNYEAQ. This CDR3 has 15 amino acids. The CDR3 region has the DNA TGTGCCAGCAGCTCCGGACAGGGGCGTAATTCACCCCTCCACTTT. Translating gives CASSSGQGRNSPLHF.

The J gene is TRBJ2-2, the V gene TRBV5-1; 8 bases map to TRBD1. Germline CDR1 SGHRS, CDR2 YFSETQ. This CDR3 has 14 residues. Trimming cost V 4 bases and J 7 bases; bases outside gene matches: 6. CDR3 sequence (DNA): TGCGCCAGCAGCATAGACAGGGGAGGCGGGGAGCTGTTTTTT. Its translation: CASSIDRGGGELFF.

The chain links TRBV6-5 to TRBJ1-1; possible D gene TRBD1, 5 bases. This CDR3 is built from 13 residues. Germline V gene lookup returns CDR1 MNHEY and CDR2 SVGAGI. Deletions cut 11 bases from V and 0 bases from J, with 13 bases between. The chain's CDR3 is CAVRGGLNTEAFF. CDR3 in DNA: TGTGCCGTACGGGGGGGACTGAACACTGAAGCTTTCTTT.

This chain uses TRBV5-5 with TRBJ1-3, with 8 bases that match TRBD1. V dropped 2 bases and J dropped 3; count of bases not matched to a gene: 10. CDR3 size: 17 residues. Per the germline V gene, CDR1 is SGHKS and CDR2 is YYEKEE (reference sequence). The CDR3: CASSFRPTGESGNTIYF. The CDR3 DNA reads TGTGCCAGCAGCTTTCGGCCGACAGGGGAAAGTGGAAACACCATATATTTT.

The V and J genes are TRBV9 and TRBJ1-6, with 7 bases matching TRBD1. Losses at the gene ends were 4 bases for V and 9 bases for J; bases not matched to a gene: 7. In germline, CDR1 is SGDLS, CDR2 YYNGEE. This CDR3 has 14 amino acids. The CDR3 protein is CASSPGQRASPLHF. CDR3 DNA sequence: TGTGCCAGCAGCCCGGGACAGCGAGCTTCACCCCTCCACTTT. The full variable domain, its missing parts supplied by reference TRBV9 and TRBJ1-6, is DSGVTQTPKHLITATGQRVTLRCSPRSGDLSVYWYQQSLDQGLQFLIQYYNGEERAKGNILERFSAQQFPDLHSELNLSSLELGDSALYFCASSPGQRASPLHFGNGTRLTVT.

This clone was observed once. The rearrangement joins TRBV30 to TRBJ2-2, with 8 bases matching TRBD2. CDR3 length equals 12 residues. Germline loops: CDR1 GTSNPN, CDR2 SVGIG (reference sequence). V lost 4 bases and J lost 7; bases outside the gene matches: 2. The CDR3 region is CAWTGGVGELFF. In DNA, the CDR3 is TGTGCCTGGACCGGGGGGGTCGGGGAGCTGTTTTTT.

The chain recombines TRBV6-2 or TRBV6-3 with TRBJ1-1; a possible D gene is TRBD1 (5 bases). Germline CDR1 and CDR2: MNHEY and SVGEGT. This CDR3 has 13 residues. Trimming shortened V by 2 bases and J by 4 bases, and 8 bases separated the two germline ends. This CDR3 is CASSYGGVTEAFF. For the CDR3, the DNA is TGTGCCAGCAGTTACGGGGGGGTCACTGAAGCTTTCTTT.

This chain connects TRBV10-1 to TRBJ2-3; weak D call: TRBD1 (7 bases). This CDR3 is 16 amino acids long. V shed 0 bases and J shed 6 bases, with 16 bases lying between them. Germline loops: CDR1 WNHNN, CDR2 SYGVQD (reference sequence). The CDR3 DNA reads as TGCGCCAGCAGTGAGTCGTCGGAGGGGGCAGGGGATACGCAGTATTTT. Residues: CASSESSEGAGDTQYF.

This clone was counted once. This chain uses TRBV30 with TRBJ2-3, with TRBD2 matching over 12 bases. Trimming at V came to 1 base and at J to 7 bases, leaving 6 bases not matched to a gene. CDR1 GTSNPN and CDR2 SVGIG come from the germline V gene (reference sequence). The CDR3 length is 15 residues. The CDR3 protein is CAWSGPSGRANTQYF. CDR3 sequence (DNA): TGTGCCTGGAGTGGACCTAGCGGGAGGGCCAATACGCAGTATTTT.

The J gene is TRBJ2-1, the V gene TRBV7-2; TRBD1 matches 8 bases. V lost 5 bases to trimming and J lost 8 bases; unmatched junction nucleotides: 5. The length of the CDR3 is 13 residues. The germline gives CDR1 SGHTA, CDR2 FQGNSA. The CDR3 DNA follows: TGTGCCAGCAGCGCGGACAGGGCCTATGAGCAGTTCTTC. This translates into CASSADRAYEQFF.

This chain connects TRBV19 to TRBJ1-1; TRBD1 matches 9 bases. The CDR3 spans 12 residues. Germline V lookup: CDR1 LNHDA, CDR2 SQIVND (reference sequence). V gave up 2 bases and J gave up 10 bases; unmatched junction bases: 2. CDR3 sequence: CASSIIQGAAFF. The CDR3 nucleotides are TGTGCCAGTAGTATAATACAGGGGGCAGCTTTCTTT.

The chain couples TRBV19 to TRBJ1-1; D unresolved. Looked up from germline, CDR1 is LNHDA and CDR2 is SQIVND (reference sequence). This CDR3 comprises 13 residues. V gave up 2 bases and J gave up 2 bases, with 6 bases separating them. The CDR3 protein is CASSISRNTEAFF. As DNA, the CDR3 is TGTGCCAGTAGTATATCCAGAAACACTGAAGCTTTCTTT.